This T cell receptor (beta chain) was sequenced in a study of cytomegalovirus exposure and HLA in healthy donors. Turning to this clone: Its matching antigen is unknown.

Study-wide results and caveats: Most TCR sequences showed up rarely, but some public TCRs showed up in many donors. The study put some 150 TCR beta chains on its list as cytomegalovirus-associated.

The CDR3 sequence is 14 residues long. In germline, CDR1 is SGHAT, CDR2 FQNNGV. V lost 3 bases and J lost 4, with 9 bases in between. The PCR had 60 Vbeta and 13 Jbeta primers. This table comes from immunoSEQ multiplex PCR, and its TCRdb copy is limited to in-frame clones, with some not included. Among about 130,000 clones, approximately 78% were seen once, and the ten largest hold approximately 11%. The sequence derives from a man aged 30-40 years in good health and CMV-seropositive. The sequenced sample consisted of PBMCs. V gene TRBV11-2 combines with J gene TRBJ2-2; a weak D match, TRBD2 (6 bases). This CDR3 is CASSFEGGTGELFF. CDR3 DNA: TGTGCCAGCAGCTTTGAGGGAGGCACCGGGGAGCTGTTTTTT.